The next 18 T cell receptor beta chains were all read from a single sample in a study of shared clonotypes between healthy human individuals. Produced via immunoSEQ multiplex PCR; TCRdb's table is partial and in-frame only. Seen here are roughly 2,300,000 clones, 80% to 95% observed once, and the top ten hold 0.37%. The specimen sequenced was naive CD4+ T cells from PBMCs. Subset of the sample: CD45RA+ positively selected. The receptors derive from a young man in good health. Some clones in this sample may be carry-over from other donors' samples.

The CDR3: CASRGQPYEQYF. CDR3 in DNA: TGTGCCAGCAGAGGACAGCCCTACGAGCAGTACTTC. The chain employs TRBV6-5 and TRBJ2-7, with TRBD1 as a possible D gene (6 bases). The CDR3 is made up of 12 amino acids. Germline assignment: CDR1 MNHEY and CDR2 SVGAGI. V lost 6 bases and J lost 2, with 8 bases in between.

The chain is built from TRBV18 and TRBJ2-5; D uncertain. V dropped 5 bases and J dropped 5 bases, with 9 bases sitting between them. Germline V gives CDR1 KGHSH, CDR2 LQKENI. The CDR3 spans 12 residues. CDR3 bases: TGTGCCAGCTCATGGGCGGTGGAGACCCAGTACTTC. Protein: CASSWAVETQYF.

This CDR3 reads CASSQTSGSTDTQYF. Written as DNA, the CDR3 is TGCGCCAGCAGCCAGACTAGCGGGAGCACAGATACGCAGTATTTT. The chain has TRBV5-1 and TRBJ2-3, with 10 bases fitting TRBD2. Germline CDR1 and CDR2: SGHRS and YFSETQ. The CDR3 runs to 15 residues. V lost 4 bases and J lost 0; bases outside the gene matches: 2.

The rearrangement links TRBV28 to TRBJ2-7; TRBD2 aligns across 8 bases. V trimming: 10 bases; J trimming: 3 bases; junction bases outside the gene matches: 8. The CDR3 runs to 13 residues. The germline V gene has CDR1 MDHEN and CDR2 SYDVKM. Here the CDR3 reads CATFSGIGYEQYF. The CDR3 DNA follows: TGTGCCACCTTTAGCGGGATCGGCTACGAGCAGTACTTC.

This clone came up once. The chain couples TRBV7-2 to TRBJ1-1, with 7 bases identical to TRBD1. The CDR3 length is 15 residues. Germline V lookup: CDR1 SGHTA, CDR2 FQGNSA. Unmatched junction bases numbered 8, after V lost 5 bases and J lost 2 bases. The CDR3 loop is CASSGGQEPNTEAFF. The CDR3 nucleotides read TGTGCCAGCAGCGGAGGACAGGAACCTAACACTGAAGCTTTCTTT.

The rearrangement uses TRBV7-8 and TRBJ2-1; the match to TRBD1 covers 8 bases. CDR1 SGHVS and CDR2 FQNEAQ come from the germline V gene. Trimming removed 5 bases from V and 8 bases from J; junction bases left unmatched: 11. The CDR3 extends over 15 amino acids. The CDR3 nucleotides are TGTGCCAGCAGCCCCAGACAGGGGATGGTCGATGAGCAGTTCTTC. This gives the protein CASSPRQGMVDEQFF.

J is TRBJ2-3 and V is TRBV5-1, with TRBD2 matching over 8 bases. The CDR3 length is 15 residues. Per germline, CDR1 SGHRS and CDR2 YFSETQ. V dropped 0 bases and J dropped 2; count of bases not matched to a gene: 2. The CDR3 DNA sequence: TGCGCCAGCAGCTTGGCTAGCGGGTTCACAGATACGCAGTATTTT. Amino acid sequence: CASSLASGFTDTQYF.

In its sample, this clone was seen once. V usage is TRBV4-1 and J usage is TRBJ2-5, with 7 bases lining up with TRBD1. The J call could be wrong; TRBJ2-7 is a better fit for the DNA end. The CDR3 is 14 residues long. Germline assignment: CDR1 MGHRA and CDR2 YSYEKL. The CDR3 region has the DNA TGCGCCAGCAGCCAAGGGACAGGTCCCTACGAGCAGTACTTC. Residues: CASSQGTGPYEQYF.

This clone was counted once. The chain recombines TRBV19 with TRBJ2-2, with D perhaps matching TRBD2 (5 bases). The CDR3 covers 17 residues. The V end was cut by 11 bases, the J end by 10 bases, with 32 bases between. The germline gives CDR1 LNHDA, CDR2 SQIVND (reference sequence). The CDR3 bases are TGTGCCCCGAGACGCGGACTTATACCTGAAGTCGGGGTGGAGCTGTTTTTT. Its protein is CAPRRGLIPEVGVELFF. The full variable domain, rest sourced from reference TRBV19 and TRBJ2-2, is DGGITQSPKYLFRKEGQNVTLSCEQNLNHDAMYWYRQDPGQGLRLIYYSQIVNDFQKGDIAEGYSVSREKKESFPLTVTSAQKNPTAFYLCAPRRGLIPEVGVELFFGEGSRLTVL.

Written as DNA, the CDR3 is TGCGCCAGCAGCCAAGAATCCGGACAGGGCCGCTTTTTT. Amino acids: CASSQESGQGRFF. The chain uses TRBV4-3 and TRBJ1-4; TRBD1 agrees at 8 bases. The length of the CDR3 is 13 residues. The V gene's germline CDR1 is LGHNA and CDR2 YSLEER. The J segment lost 17 bases and the V segment lost 0 bases, leaving 8 bases of the junction unmatched.

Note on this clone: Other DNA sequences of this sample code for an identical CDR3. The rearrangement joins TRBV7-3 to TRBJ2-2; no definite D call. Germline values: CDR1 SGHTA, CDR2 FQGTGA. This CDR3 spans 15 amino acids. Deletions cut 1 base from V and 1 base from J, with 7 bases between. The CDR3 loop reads CASSLSGGNTGELFF. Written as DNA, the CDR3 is TGTGCCAGCAGCTTAAGCGGCGGGAACACCGGGGAGCTGTTTTTT.

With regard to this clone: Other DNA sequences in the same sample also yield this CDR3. The CDR3 here is CAWSLGGTTNEKLFF. CDR3 sequence (DNA): TGTGCCTGGAGTCTGGGAGGGACAACTAATGAAAAACTGTTTTTT. This chain connects TRBV30 to TRBJ1-4; no firm D call. The CDR3 sequence is 15 residues long. In germline, CDR1 is GTSNPN, CDR2 SVGIG (reference sequence). Trimming took off 2 bases at V and 0 bases at J, with 10 bases between the two ends.

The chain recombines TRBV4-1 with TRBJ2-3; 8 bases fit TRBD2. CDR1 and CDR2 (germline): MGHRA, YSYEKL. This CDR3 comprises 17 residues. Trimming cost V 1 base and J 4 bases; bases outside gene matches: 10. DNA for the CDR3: TGCGCCAGCAGCCAAGGGGTAGCGGGACGGCCCCCAGATACGCAGTATTTT. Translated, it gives CASSQGVAGRPPDTQYF.

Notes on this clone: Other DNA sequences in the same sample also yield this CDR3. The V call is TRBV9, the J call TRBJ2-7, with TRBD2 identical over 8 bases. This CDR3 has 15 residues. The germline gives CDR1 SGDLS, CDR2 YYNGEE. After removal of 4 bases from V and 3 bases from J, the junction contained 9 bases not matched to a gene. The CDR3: CASSSSGTSDYEQYF. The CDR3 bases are TGTGCCAGCAGCTCATCCGGGACTAGTGACTACGAGCAGTACTTC.

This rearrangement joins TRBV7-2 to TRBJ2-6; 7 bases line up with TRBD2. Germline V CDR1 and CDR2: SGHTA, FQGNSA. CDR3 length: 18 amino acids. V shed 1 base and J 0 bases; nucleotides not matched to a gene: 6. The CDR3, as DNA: TGTGCCAGCAGCTTAGGCGGGGGATCGCCCTCTGGGGCCAACGTCCTGACTTTC. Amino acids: CASSLGGGSPSGANVLTF.

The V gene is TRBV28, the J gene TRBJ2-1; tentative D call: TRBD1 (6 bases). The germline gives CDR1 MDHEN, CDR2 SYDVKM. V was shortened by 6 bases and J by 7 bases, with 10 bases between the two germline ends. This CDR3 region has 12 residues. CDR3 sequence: CASRRQENEQFF. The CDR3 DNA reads TGTGCCAGCAGGCGACAGGAGAATGAGCAGTTCTTC.

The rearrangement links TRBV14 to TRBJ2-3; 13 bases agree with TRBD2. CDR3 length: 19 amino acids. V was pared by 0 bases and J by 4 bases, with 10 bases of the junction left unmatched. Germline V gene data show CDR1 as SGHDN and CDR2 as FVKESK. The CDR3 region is CASSQEDLGLAGIADTQYF. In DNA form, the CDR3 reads TGTGCCAGCAGCCAAGAAGACCTGGGACTAGCGGGAATCGCAGATACGCAGTATTTT.

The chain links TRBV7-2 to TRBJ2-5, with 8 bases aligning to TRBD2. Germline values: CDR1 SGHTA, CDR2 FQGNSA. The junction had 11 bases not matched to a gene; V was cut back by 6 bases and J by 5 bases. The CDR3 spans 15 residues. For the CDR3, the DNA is TGTGCCAGCAGAGCAGCGGGGGCAGGGAGGGAGACCCAGTACTTC. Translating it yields CASRAAGAGRETQYF.